This passage covers 7 T cell receptor beta chains from one sample sequenced in a study of patients and donors after allogeneic stem cell transplantation. TCRdb redid the calling of the RT-PCR reads with MiXCR, one entry per CDR3 protein. The table has about 110,000 distinct CDR3 sequences, over 30% seen once. Source material: blood, either unsorted or a sorted T cell fraction (not recorded which). The receptors were sampled from a human donor who was either an allogeneic HSCT recipient or a stem cell or donor lymphocyte infusion donor (not recorded which). It is not recorded whose cells these are; they may come from a transplant donor.

V usage is TRBV10-3 and J usage is TRBJ2-3; D gene ambiguous. Looked up from germline, CDR1 is ENHRY and CDR2 is SYGVKD. Trimming shortened V by 8 bases and J by 1 base, and 13 bases separated the two germline ends. This CDR3 spans 14 amino acids. This chain's CDR3 is CAISPGLRTDTQYF. The CDR3 region has the DNA TGTGCCATCTCCCCGGGTCTCCGCACAGATACGCAGTATTTT.

This clonotype was observed many times. The chain has TRBV6-5 and TRBJ2-1; 9 bases are a match to TRBD1. Germline CDR1 MNHEY, CDR2 SVGAGI. Trimming cost V 7 bases and J 4 bases; bases outside gene matches: 5. This CDR3 contains 14 residues. In nucleotides, the CDR3 is TGTGCCAGCATACCGGGACAGGGTTACAATGAGCAGTTCTTC. This translates into CASIPGQGYNEQFF.

The chain recombines TRBV7-2 with TRBJ2-2, with 10 bases fitting TRBD2. This CDR3 has 18 amino acids. The J segment lost 2 bases and the V segment lost 1 base, leaving 7 bases of the junction unmatched. CDR1 and CDR2 from the germline V gene are SGHTA and FQGNSA. The CDR3 spells CASSLGLLAGVNTGELFF. The CDR3 coding sequence is TGTGCCAGCAGCTTAGGTTTGCTAGCGGGAGTCAACACCGGGGAGCTGTTTTTT.

The chain uses TRBV5-1 and TRBJ2-1; 7 bases align to TRBD2. CDR3 length: 15 amino acids. The germline V gene encodes CDR1 SGHRS and CDR2 YFSETQ. The V and J ends lost 4 bases and 2 bases, in that order; junction bases with no gene match: 6. For the CDR3, the DNA is TGCGCCAGCAGCATACTAGCGCCAACCTACAATGAGCAGTTCTTC. Its translation: CASSILAPTYNEQFF.

The CDR3 region has the DNA TGTGCCAGCAGTTTAAGACAGGGCTATGGCTACACCTTC. Its translation is CASSLRQGYGYTF. The chain links TRBV12-3 or TRBV12-4 to TRBJ1-2, with 7 nucleotides matching TRBD1. The CDR3 spans 13 residues. V lost 2 bases, J lost 4 bases, and 1 base stayed unmatched.

This clonotype came up a few times. The gene calls are TRBV27 and TRBJ1-6; the D is unclear. Trimming pared 5 bases from V and 3 bases from J, leaving 8 bases between. Germline CDR1 reads MNHEY; CDR2 reads SMNVEV (reference sequence). The CDR3 has 14 amino acids. The DNA of the CDR3 is TGTGCCAGCAGTCCCTACATCTATAATTCACCCCTCCACTTT. Translation: CASSPYIYNSPLHF.

The rearrangement links TRBV12-3 or TRBV12-4 to TRBJ1-2; TRBD1 aligns across 10 bases. The CDR3 length is 12 residues. The junction had 4 bases not matched to a gene; V was cut back by 2 bases and J by 13 bases. The CDR3 nucleotides read TGTGCCAGCAGTTTACTGGACAGGGGGTTCACCTTC. The encoded protein is CASSLLDRGFTF.